This T cell receptor beta chain was sequenced for a study of T cell repertoires in cytomegalovirus infection. The wider study: From public TCR beta signatures came an indication of both CMV infection and matching HLA type. Regarding the study as a whole: HLA-C-restricted CMV-specific TCR beta clonotypes were dominant in the ex vivo response. Accumulated public TCR beta family frequency recognized individuals carrying CMV together with the relevant HLA.

Worth noting for this clonotype: Its antigen is still unknown.

Each CDR3 protein is one row after TCRdb ran MiXCR on the reads. The table records approximately 250,000 distinct CDR3 sequences, roughly 10% of them present only once. CDR3 size: 15 residues. Germline V gives CDR1 SGDLS, CDR2 YYNGEE. The germline V and J ends were trimmed by 0 bases and 1 base, with 11 bases remaining between them. The source material was PBMCs. V is TRBV9 and J is TRBJ2-7; perhaps TRBD1 as D (6 bases). The origin of this receptor is a human donor in good health (CMV status not recorded). Some clones in this sample may be carry-over from other donors' samples. CDR3 amino acids: CASSVAQGGSYEQYF. CDR3 coding DNA: TGTGCCAGCAGCGTAGCTCAAGGGGGATCCTACGAGCAGTACTTC.